This T cell receptor (beta chain) comes out of a study of blood T cell repertoires in COVID-19 (dated by TCRdb to about 2020). At the level of the whole study: Samples covering the acute and convalescent phases of COVID-19 were provided by collaborators in the United States, Italy and Spain. The sample metadata nearly always contained a de-identified subject ID, COVID-19 status, age in years and sex. Where available, HLA class I and class II types were taken from metadata supplied by the sample provider and were not determined by assay-based typing. The material from the prospective study consisted of cDNA or gDNA derived from T cells, B-cell-depleted T cells, or PBMCs. The samples were drawn from two sources: the first 160 participants of the ongoing ImmuneRACE study, and 950 to 1,500 subjects contributed by 6 global collaborators. The repertoires were released in a freely available public database meant as a resource for research on the immune response to SARS-CoV-2. Deeply sampled blood TCRbeta repertoires from subjects exposed to, actively infected with, or recovered from COVID-19 were included in the dataset.

The CDR3 starts with the cysteine, ends with the phenylalanine, and has 14 residues. Kept here is only the CDR3 DNA, which spans 42 bases and is read in frame from base 1. V loses 6 bases, J loses 2 bases, and the germline ends lie 11 bases apart. The germline V gene gives CDR1 as SNHLY and CDR2 as FYNNEI. Participants in the prospective study were aged roughly 18 to 100 years, lived in approximately 26 United States geographic areas, and enrolled through a virtual design. To assign participants to cohorts, the prospective study relied on clinical history that participants themselves reported in a screening survey and a study questionnaire. Each participant in the prospective study had whole blood, serum and a nasopharyngeal or oropharyngeal swab collected by mobile phlebotomists. Over a roughly 2-month period, participants in the prospective study had the option of providing additional blood draws and questionnaires. Before DNA extraction, prospective study blood samples were shipped either frozen or at room temperature.

On the study overall, not on this receptor specifically: The amount of clinical and demographic metadata varied by source and participant and was provided uncurated.

TCRbeta CDR3 regions were amplified from genomic DNA by means of the immunoSEQ Assay, a bias-controlled multiplex PCR. Processing in the source paper ran as follows. The number of nucleated cells in each sample was estimated from the amplification of reference gene primers within the assay. To quantify the absolute abundance of each unique TCRbeta CDR3 rearrangement, sequence reads were collapsed and filtered. For each sample, productive Simpson clonality was calculated as the square root of Simpson's diversity index over productive rearrangements. What TCRdb holds here is the immuneACCESS table cut down to in-frame rearrangements. Part of the clones is not present; checked against another copy, under half of the missing clones reflect an unresolved V gene, and the others are unexplained. V and J calls and clone size are as listed in that table; D and trimming were resolved from the DNA. For this sample the table gives 400,000 or so clones, of which nearly 90% were detected only once. The ten largest make up around 1.9% of the sample.

This clone was seen only a few times. This clone's antigen is unknown. No per-base quality is available; no much larger clone lies one base away. Recombination joined TRBV2 with TRBJ1-5, with TRBD1 tentatively as D gene (5 bases match). The receptor was derived from a woman in her forties with acute COVID-19. The sequencing sample was made of PBMCs or T cells enriched from blood (not recorded which). Here is the DNA: TGTGCCAGCAGCTCAGCAGGGCGCAATCAGCCCCAGCATTTT. Its translation is CASSSAGRNQPQHF.